The 14 T cell receptor beta chains below come from one sample, sequenced in a study of T cell responses to AZD1222 COVID-19 vaccine. This table comes from immunoSEQ multiplex PCR, and its TCRdb copy is limited to in-frame clones, with some not included. Of some 120,000 clones detected, about 90% appear once; the ten largest clones hold around 4.5%. This sample comprised peripheral blood, obtained on day 0 of MenACWY control vaccination. These TCRs come from an adult in good health.

The chain combines TRBV5-4 with TRBJ1-1; perhaps TRBD1 as D (5 bases). This CDR3 spans 13 amino acids. The germline V gene has CDR1 SGHNT and CDR2 YYREEE (reference sequence). Between the trimmed V and J ends, which lost 2 bases and 1 base, there was a span of 6 bases. CDR3 sequence: CASSFGQNTEAFF. The CDR3 DNA reads TGTGCCAGCAGCTTCGGACAGAACACTGAAGCTTTCTTT. The complete variable domain, with remaining parts taken from reference TRBV5-4 and TRBJ1-1, reads ETGVTQSPTHLIKTRGQQVTLRCSSQSGHNTVSWYQQALGQGPQFIFQYYREEENGRGNFPPRFSGLQFPNYSSELNVNALELDDSALYLCASSFGQNTEAFFGQGTRLTVV.

This rearrangement joins TRBV5-1 to TRBJ2-3; the match to TRBD2 covers 7 bases. Trimming at V came to 3 bases and at J to 2 bases, leaving 15 bases not matched to a gene. The length of the CDR3 is 18 residues. Germline CDR1 SGHRS, CDR2 YFSETQ. CDR3 nucleotide sequence: TGCGCCAGCAGCTGGAGTTCCTCCAGGGACTACCTCACAGATACGCAGTATTTT. This encodes CASSWSSSRDYLTDTQYF.

The rearrangement uses TRBV7-9 and TRBJ2-7; 7 bases map to TRBD2. Trimming cost V 2 bases and J 3 bases; bases outside gene matches: 4. Germline CDR1 is SEHNR and CDR2 is FQNEAQ (reference sequence). The CDR3 loop spans 14 amino acids. This CDR3 reads CASSLYSGGYEQYF. The DNA for the CDR3 is TGTGCCAGCAGCTTATATTCGGGAGGCTACGAGCAGTACTTC.

This chain connects TRBV25-1 to TRBJ2-7; tentatively, D is TRBD1 (6 bases). The CDR3 covers 15 residues. Germline loops: CDR1 MGHDK, CDR2 SYGVNS. The ends were cut back, 8 bases at V and 3 bases at J, with 20 bases in the middle. The CDR3 DNA reads as TGTGCCAGCGGATTTGTGGACAGAAAGAACTACGAGCAGTACGTC. This gives the protein CASGFVDRKNYEQYV.

The chain employs TRBV5-4 and TRBJ2-5; TRBD2 agrees at 7 bases. Unmatched junction bases numbered 2, after V lost 4 bases and J lost 5 bases. CDR1 is SGHNT and CDR2 is YYREEE in the germline V gene (reference sequence). The CDR3 consists of 12 residues. In DNA form, the CDR3 reads TGTGCCAGCAGCGGGGAGGGGGAGACCCAGTACTTC. This sequence encodes CASSGEGETQYF.

The chain couples TRBV6-5 to TRBJ1-3; unclear D gene. V was trimmed by 2 bases and J by 0 bases, leaving 5 bases between them. The CDR3 is 14 amino acids. Germline lookup yields CDR1 MNHEY and CDR2 SVGAGI. The CDR3 is CASSYENSGNTIYF. In DNA form, the CDR3 reads TGTGCCAGCAGTTACGAAAACTCTGGAAACACCATATATTTT.

This clone was counted between two and nine times. The chain recombines TRBV11-2 with TRBJ1-2; 7 positions agree with TRBD1. The CDR3 loop spans 15 amino acids. The germline gives CDR1 SGHAT, CDR2 FQNNGV. The trim removed 5 bases at V and 0 bases at J, leaving 6 bases unmatched. CDR3 sequence reads: CASSRVTGPNYGYTF. The CDR3 DNA reads TGTGCCAGCAGCCGAGTGACAGGGCCTAACTATGGCTACACCTTC.

The chain employs TRBV3-1 (or the pseudogene TRBV3-2) and TRBJ2-1; possibly TRBD2 for D (7 bases). The germline V and J ends were trimmed by 2 bases and 3 bases, with 11 bases remaining between them. The germline gives CDR1 LGHDT, CDR2 YNNKEL (reference sequence). The CDR3 is 15 residues long. The CDR3 loop is CASSQSRGGYNEQFF. CDR3 sequence (DNA): TGTGCCAGCAGCCAATCGAGGGGGGGCTACAATGAGCAGTTCTTC.

This clone was seen a few times. The rearrangement uses TRBV19 and TRBJ2-7, with D perhaps matching TRBD1 (6 bases). The ends were cut back, 4 bases at V and 2 bases at J, with 12 bases in the middle. Germline V gene lookup returns CDR1 LNHDA and CDR2 SQIVND (reference sequence). The CDR3 sequence is 14 residues long. CDR3 sequence reads: CASSNPTGPYEQYF. The CDR3 region has the DNA TGTGCCAGTAGTAACCCGACAGGTCCCTACGAGCAGTACTTC.

This chain connects TRBV11-3 to TRBJ2-1, with TRBD2 matching 9 bases. Per the germline V gene, CDR1 is SGHNT and CDR2 is YENEEA. The CDR3 is 15 amino acids. V was pared by 1 base and J by 7 bases, with 5 bases of the junction left unmatched. CDR3 coding DNA: TGTGCCAGCAGCTTAGTTTTTGCGGGGGGGAATGAGCAGTTCTTC. It is translated as CASSLVFAGGNEQFF.

The rearrangement links TRBV28 to TRBJ1-3, with 9 bases aligning to TRBD1. V lost 3 bases, J lost 2 bases, and 8 bases stayed unmatched. Germline lookup yields CDR1 MDHEN and CDR2 SYDVKM. The CDR3 length is 17 residues. As DNA, the CDR3 is TGTGCCAGCAGTTTTGGAGGACAGGGGACAACTGGAAACACCATATATTTT. The encoded protein is CASSFGGQGTTGNTIYF.

The CDR3 protein is CASSNKNRVYNEQFF. In DNA form, the CDR3 reads TGTGCCAGCAGTAACAAGAACAGAGTCTACAATGAGCAGTTCTTC. The chain carries TRBV2 and TRBJ2-1; D is ambiguous. Germline CDR1 SNHLY, CDR2 FYNNEI. The CDR3 loop spans 15 amino acids. Trimming took off 5 bases at V and 3 bases at J, with 14 bases between the two ends.

The CDR3 DNA is TGTGCCAGCACCGTGGGCGGAGCCCCTTACTCCTACGAGCAGTACTTC. This codes for CASTVGGAPYSYEQYF. The gene calls are TRBV18 and TRBJ2-7, with D hard to call. The V and J ends lost 8 bases and 0 bases respectively, with 20 bases between them. The CDR3 runs to 16 residues. CDR1 and CDR2 from the germline V gene are KGHSH and LQKENI.

The chain is built from TRBV14 and TRBJ2-1, with D possibly matching TRBD2 (7 bases). V lost 4 bases to trimming and J lost 7 bases, with 17 bases between them. This CDR3 has 15 residues. CDR1 SGHDN and CDR2 FVKESK come from the germline V gene. The CDR3, as DNA: TGTGCCAGCAGCCTTTGGGGGGGCCTCGGTAATGAGCAGTTCTTC. It yields the protein CASSLWGGLGNEQFF. The entire variable domain, with the rest obtained from reference TRBV14 and TRBJ2-1, is as follows: EAGVTQFPSHSVIEKGQTVTLRCDPISGHDNLYWYRRVMGKEIKFLLHFVKESKQDESGMPNNRFLAERTGGTYSTLKVQPAELEDSGVYFCASSLWGGLGNEQFFGPGTRLTVL.